The 13 T cell receptor beta chains below were found in one sample sequenced in a study of blood T cell repertoires in COVID-19. This table comes from immunoSEQ multiplex PCR, and its TCRdb copy is limited to in-frame clones, with some not included. This sample has over 25,000 clones, with 90% found just once. Sequencing was performed on peripheral blood. All receptors derive from a woman aged 55-70 years with active COVID-19.

The chain employs TRBV11-1 and TRBJ2-7; a weak D match, TRBD2 (6 bases). The germline CDR1 and CDR2 sequences are SGHAT and FQDESV (reference sequence). The CDR3 is made up of 14 amino acids. Between the trimmed V and J ends, which lost 5 bases and 3 bases, there was a span of 14 bases. Written as DNA, the CDR3 is TGTGCCAGCAGCAGGGCTAGCGAGTTCTACGAGCAGTACTTC. It encodes CASSRASEFYEQYF.

The chain couples TRBV5-1 to TRBJ1-1, with D perhaps matching TRBD1 (6 bases). V dropped 0 bases and J dropped 2 bases, with 8 bases sitting between them. The CDR3 runs 14 residues. Germline V lookup: CDR1 SGHRS, CDR2 YFSETQ. This chain's CDR3 is CASSLGQANTEAFF. In DNA form, the CDR3 reads TGCGCCAGCAGCTTGGGACAGGCTAACACTGAAGCTTTCTTT.

The V gene is TRBV6-1, the J gene TRBJ1-2; D unclear. This CDR3 contains 16 residues. Germline loops: CDR1 MNHNS, CDR2 SASEGT. V was shortened by 4 bases and J by 8 bases, with 23 bases between the two germline ends. Written as DNA, the CDR3 is TGTGCCAGCAGTGTTTTGCTCGTTCGGACTCGTGGGGGCTACACCTTC. It codes for CASSVLLVRTRGGYTF.

CDR3 residues: CASSFPSGSYEQYF. DNA for the CDR3: TGTGCCAGCAGCTTCCCCTCGGGGTCCTACGAGCAGTACTTC. The genes are TRBV5-4 and TRBJ2-7, with a possible D match to TRBD2 (5 bases). CDR3 length: 14 amino acids. V dropped 2 bases and J dropped 1 base, with 10 bases sitting between them. Germline V gene lookup returns CDR1 SGHNT and CDR2 YYREEE (reference sequence).

The chain recombines TRBV6-6 with TRBJ1-4; D remains ambiguous. Trimming left V 9 bases short and J 4 bases short, with 12 bases between. Germline V gene data show CDR1 as MNHNY and CDR2 as SVGAGI (reference sequence). This CDR3 contains 13 residues. In nucleotides, the CDR3 is TGTGCCAGTAACAGAAGCTTTAATGAAAAACTGTTTTTT. Translated, it gives CASNRSFNEKLFF.

The chain carries TRBV5-1 and TRBJ2-7, with unresolved D. This CDR3 comprises 16 residues. Germline V lookup: CDR1 SGHRS, CDR2 YFSETQ. Trimming removed 1 base at V and 2 bases at J, with 16 bases between. In DNA, the CDR3 is TGCGCCAGCAGCTTGAGTGTGGGTGAGGCGGCCTACGAGCAGTACTTC. Protein: CASSLSVGEAAYEQYF. Full variable domain (remainder filled in from reference TRBV5-1 and TRBJ2-7): KAGVTQTPRYLIKTRGQQVTLSCSPISGHRSVSWYQQTPGQGLQFLFEYFSETQRNKGNFPGRFSGRQFSNSRSEMNVSTLELGDSALYLCASSLSVGEAAYEQYFGPGTRLTVT.

J is TRBJ1-5 and V is TRBV30; D remains ambiguous. The CDR3 is 15 residues long. Trimming removed 1 base from V and 7 bases from J, with 17 bases in between. Germline lookup yields CDR1 GTSNPN and CDR2 SVGIG (reference sequence). The CDR3 nucleotides are TGTGCCTGGAGTGGACAATTGGGCGAGGGACAGCCCCAGCATTTT. Encoded protein: CAWSGQLGEGQPQHF.

The V gene is TRBV10-1, the J gene TRBJ2-7, with D perhaps matching TRBD2 (7 bases). This CDR3 is 15 amino acids long. Germline V lookup: CDR1 WNHNN, CDR2 SYGVQD (reference sequence). V was clipped by 10 bases and J by 0 bases, with 19 bases between them. CDR3 DNA: TGCGCCACGCAGCCTCGGGGGGCCTTCTCCTACGAGCAGTACTTC. This translates into CATQPRGAFSYEQYF.

The chain carries TRBV18 and TRBJ1-4; TRBD1 agrees at 10 bases. The CDR3 contains 14 residues. Trimming cost V 8 bases and J 7 bases; bases outside gene matches: 7. Germline CDR1 is KGHSH and CDR2 is LQKENI. CDR3 coding DNA: TGTGCCAGCGACCGGACAGGGGGGGGTGAAAAACTGTTTTTT. Translation: CASDRTGGGEKLFF.

This clone has only a few counts. The chain carries TRBV19 and TRBJ2-1; tentative D call: TRBD1 (5 bases). The CDR3 covers 15 residues. In germline, CDR1 is LNHDA, CDR2 SQIVND (reference sequence). V was clipped by 2 bases and J by 0 bases, with 8 bases between them. DNA of the CDR3: TGTGCCAGTAGTATAAGCCAGGGCTCCTACAATGAGCAGTTCTTC. Translation gives CASSISQGSYNEQFF.

The chain combines TRBV29-1 with TRBJ2-5, with 12 positions matching TRBD2. The V and J ends lost 3 bases and 5 bases, in that order; junction bases with no gene match: 7. CDR1 is SQVTM and CDR2 is ANQGSEA in the germline V gene. This CDR3 is 15 amino acids long. In DNA form, the CDR3 reads TGCAGCGTTGAGGCTAGCGGGAGGGCCTGGGAGACCCAGTACTTC. Translating gives CSVEASGRAWETQYF.

This chain connects TRBV27 to TRBJ2-3; a weak D match, TRBD2 (7 bases). The CDR3 runs to 15 residues. Trimming left V 5 bases short and J 6 bases short, with 18 bases between. The germline gives CDR1 MNHEY, CDR2 SMNVEV (reference sequence). In DNA form, the CDR3 reads TGTGCCAGCAGTGGATGGGGGGGGGCTGGGGATACGCAGTATTTT. It is translated as CASSGWGGAGDTQYF.

The CDR3 DNA follows: TGTGCCAGTAGTATAGGGGGAGGGCCCTACGAGCAGTACTTC. Amino acid sequence: CASSIGGGPYEQYF. The chain has TRBV19 and TRBJ2-7; 7 nucleotides align to TRBD2. V lost 1 base and J lost 2; bases outside the gene matches: 2. The CDR3 has 14 residues. Germline V CDR1 and CDR2: LNHDA, SQIVND (reference sequence).